This T cell receptor (beta chain) was found in a study of blood T cell repertoires in COVID-19. This CDR3 spans 13 amino acids. Trimming took off 5 bases at V and 1 base at J, with 8 bases between the two ends. The germline V gene has CDR1 SGHNT and CDR2 YENEEA. Sequenced by immunoSEQ multiplex PCR; TCRdb stores in-frame clones only, minus some. The sample lists 200,000 to 250,000 clones; roughly 76% were seen once. The source is a woman at least 80 years old with COVID-19, enrolled during active disease. The specimen sequenced was peripheral blood. This chain links TRBV11-3 with TRBJ1-1; D unresolved. CDR3 region: CASSVQWNTEAFF. CDR3 coding DNA: TGTGCCAGCAGCGTCCAGTGGAACACTGAAGCTTTCTTT.